The 17 T cell receptor beta chains below all came from one sample that was sequenced in a study of OX40 agonist ivuxolimab in advanced cancers. TCRdb keeps only in-frame clones here, not all; method: immunoSEQ multiplex PCR. The sample lists 55,000 to 70,000 clones, 65% to 90% seen once, with 0.88% in the top ten. This material consisted of CD4+ or CD8+ T cells sorted from blood, taken in a trial of the OX40 agonist ivuxolimab. The receptors originated from an adult with an advanced solid tumor such as melanoma, head and neck, liver or kidney cancer.

The chain joins TRBV14 to TRBJ2-1, with D hard to call. Trimming removed 0 bases at V and 6 bases at J, with 12 bases between. The CDR3 runs to 15 residues. Germline V gene data show CDR1 as SGHDN and CDR2 as FVKESK. The chain's CDR3 is CASSQEVSNFNEQFF. CDR3 DNA: TGTGCCAGCAGCCAAGAGGTCTCCAACTTCAATGAGCAGTTCTTC.

The CDR3 DNA reads as TGTGCCATCAGCCTCAGCGGACCTAGCACAGATACGCAGTATTTT. Its translation is CAISLSGPSTDTQYF. The chain has TRBV10-3 and TRBJ2-3; tentatively, D is TRBD2 (5 bases). Trimming cost V 6 bases and J 0 bases, with 13 bases left between them. Germline lookup yields CDR1 ENHRY and CDR2 SYGVKD. CDR3 length: 15 amino acids.

CDR3 residues: CASSLRTGNTEAFF. The CDR3 coding sequence is TGTGCCAGTAGTCTCCGAACAGGGAACACTGAAGCTTTCTTT. The chain has TRBV19 and TRBJ1-1, with D possibly being TRBD1 (5 bases). With 5 bases removed from V and 1 base from J, the gap between germline ends came to 11 bases. Germline CDR1 and CDR2: LNHDA and SQIVND (reference sequence). The CDR3 is 14 residues long.

CDR3 loop: CSVEAGGTDTQYF. CDR3 DNA sequence: TGCAGCGTTGAGGCAGGCGGCACAGATACGCAGTATTTT. The V gene is TRBV29-1, the J gene TRBJ2-3, with D unclear. The CDR3 contains 13 residues. Germline values: CDR1 SQVTM, CDR2 ANQGSEA. V shed 3 bases and J shed 1 base, with 8 bases lying between them.

The J gene is TRBJ2-5, the V gene TRBV9; D possibly corresponds to TRBD2 (5 bases). The CDR3 extends over 17 amino acids. The germline V gene has CDR1 SGDLS and CDR2 YYNGEE. V lost 0 bases to trimming and J lost 2 bases, with 17 bases between them. The CDR3 loop is CASSVGAGPPTQETQYF. The CDR3 region has the DNA TGTGCCAGCAGCGTAGGTGCGGGCCCACCGACACAAGAGACCCAGTACTTC.

The chain joins TRBV2 to TRBJ2-6, with D perhaps TRBD1 (5 bases). Trimming removed 9 bases from V and 0 bases from J, with 6 bases in between. The CDR3 length is 13 residues. Germline CDR1 is SNHLY and CDR2 is FYNNEI. For the CDR3, the DNA is TGTGCCAGTGACAGCTCTGGGGCCAACGTCCTGACTTTC. This codes for CASDSSGANVLTF.

The chain employs TRBV5-1 and TRBJ1-1; no clear D. Germline V gives CDR1 SGHRS, CDR2 YFSETQ. With 3 bases removed from V and 7 bases from J, the gap between germline ends came to 13 bases. The CDR3 covers 13 residues. CDR3 amino acids: CASSSTSRNEAFF. The DNA of the CDR3 is TGCGCCAGCAGCTCCACCTCCAGGAATGAAGCTTTCTTT.

This clone was counted only a few times. The CDR3 sequence: CASSRSGTEAFF. CDR3 DNA: TGTGCCAGCAGTAGATCAGGGACTGAAGCTTTCTTT. J is TRBJ1-1 and V is TRBV6-6; maybe TRBD1 (5 bases). V was shortened by 5 bases and J by 5 bases, with 9 bases between the two germline ends. This CDR3 is built from 12 residues. The germline gives CDR1 MNHNY, CDR2 SVGAGI (reference sequence).

The rearrangement links TRBV2 to TRBJ2-1; 10 nucleotides match TRBD1. This CDR3 is 15 amino acids long. V was pared by 5 bases and J by 9 bases, with 10 bases of the junction left unmatched. Germline V gene sequence: CDR1 SNHLY, CDR2 FYNNEI. CDR3: CASSSTGTGAAEQFF. CDR3 coding DNA: TGTGCCAGCAGTTCGACCGGGACAGGGGCTGCTGAGCAGTTCTTC.

The chain links TRBV5-5 to TRBJ1-3; 9 positions match TRBD1. The CDR3 runs to 20 residues. The germline V gene encodes CDR1 SGHKS and CDR2 YYEKEE (reference sequence). V shed 3 bases, J shed 2 bases, and the junction held 18 bases outside the gene matches. Written as DNA, the CDR3 is TGTGCCAGCAGCTCCCAATGGGGGACAGGGATACTTAGGGCTGGAAACACCATATATTTT. Encoded protein: CASSSQWGTGILRAGNTIYF.

The rearrangement uses TRBV18 and TRBJ1-5; 9 bases match TRBD1. This CDR3 spans 16 amino acids. Unmatched junction bases numbered 6, after V lost 3 bases and J lost 3 bases. Germline loops: CDR1 KGHSH, CDR2 LQKENI. The CDR3 region has the DNA TGTGCCAGCTCACCGGGGACAGGGTCGGACAATCAGCCCCAGCATTTT. Translating gives CASSPGTGSDNQPQHF.

J is TRBJ2-7 and V is TRBV15, with 9 bases that match TRBD1. This CDR3 has 15 residues. Unmatched junction bases numbered 6, after V lost 3 bases and J lost 3 bases. Germline loops: CDR1 LNHNV, CDR2 YYDKDF (reference sequence). The CDR3 protein is CATSRNPGQGYEQYF. The CDR3 coding sequence is TGTGCCACCAGCAGGAATCCGGGACAGGGCTACGAGCAGTACTTC.

V gene TRBV27 combines with J gene TRBJ2-2; D is undetermined. V shed 7 bases and J shed 0 bases, with 6 bases lying between them. Germline V gene lookup returns CDR1 MNHEY and CDR2 SMNVEV (reference sequence). The CDR3 loop spans 13 amino acids. Here the CDR3 DNA reads TGTGCCAGCACGAGGTCGAACACCGGGGAGCTGTTTTTT. The encoded protein is CASTRSNTGELFF.

The chain recombines TRBV5-1 with TRBJ2-4; D assignment may be TRBD1 or TRBD2 (7 bases each). Germline V lookup: CDR1 SGHRS, CDR2 YFSETQ. V dropped 2 bases and J dropped 15 bases, with 15 bases sitting between them. The CDR3 is 12 amino acids. Written as DNA, the CDR3 is TGCGCCAGCAGCTTAACAGGGGAGGGTTGGTACTTC. It encodes CASSLTGEGWYF. Variable domain in full (rest from reference TRBV5-1 and TRBJ2-4): KAGVTQTPRYLIKTRGQQVTLSCSPISGHRSVSWYQQTPGQGLQFLFEYFSETQRNKGNFPGRFSGRQFSNSRSEMNVSTLELGDSALYLCASSLTGEGWYFGAGTRLSVL.

This sequence joins TRBV18 and TRBJ2-5, with D perhaps matching TRBD2 (6 bases). V lost 5 bases to trimming and J lost 1 base, with 17 bases between them. The germline CDR1 and CDR2 sequences are KGHSH and LQKENI. This CDR3 comprises 16 residues. In DNA, the CDR3 is TGTGCCAGCTCAAGGAATGGGGGGATACTCCAAGAGACCCAGTACTTC. It encodes CASSRNGGILQETQYF.

This clone has only a few counts. The chain joins TRBV6-1 to TRBJ1-3; no clear D gene. Trimming stripped 3 bases from V and 1 base from J, with 13 bases between. The germline gives CDR1 MNHNS, CDR2 SASEGT. The CDR3 length is 16 residues. CDR3 sequence reads: CASSEVHSLSGNTIYF. The CDR3 bases are TGTGCCAGCAGTGAGGTACACTCACTATCTGGAAACACCATATATTTT.

The rearrangement joins TRBV10-1 to TRBJ2-3; 10 bases align to TRBD2. With V trimmed by 4 bases and J by 8 bases, 24 bases remained unmatched. Germline V gene data show CDR1 as WNHNN and CDR2 as SYGVQD (reference sequence). The CDR3 extends over 20 amino acids. As DNA, the CDR3 is TGCGCCAGCAGTGCTTGGGGGGGTGGAGATAAGGGACTAGCGCCCGGTACGCAGTATTTT. It codes for CASSAWGGGDKGLAPGTQYF.